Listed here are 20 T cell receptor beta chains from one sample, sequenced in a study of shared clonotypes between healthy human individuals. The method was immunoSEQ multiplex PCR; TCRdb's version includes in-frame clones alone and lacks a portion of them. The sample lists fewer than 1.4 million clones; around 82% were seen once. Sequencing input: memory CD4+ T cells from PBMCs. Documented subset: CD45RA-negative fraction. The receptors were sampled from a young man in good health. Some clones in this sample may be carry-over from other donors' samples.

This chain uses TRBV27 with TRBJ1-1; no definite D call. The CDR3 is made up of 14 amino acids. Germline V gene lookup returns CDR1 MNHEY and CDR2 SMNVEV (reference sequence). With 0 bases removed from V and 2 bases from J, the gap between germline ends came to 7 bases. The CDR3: CASSLSTLNTEAFF. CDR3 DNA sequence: TGTGCCAGCAGTTTATCGACCTTAAACACTGAAGCTTTCTTT.

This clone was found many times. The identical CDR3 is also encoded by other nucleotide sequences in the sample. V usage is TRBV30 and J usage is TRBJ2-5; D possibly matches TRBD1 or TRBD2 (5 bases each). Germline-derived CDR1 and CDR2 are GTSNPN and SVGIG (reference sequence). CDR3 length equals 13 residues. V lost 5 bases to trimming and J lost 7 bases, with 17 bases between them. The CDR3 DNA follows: TGTGCCTGGGCTCCTCGAAAGGGGACGACCCAGTACTTC. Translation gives CAWAPRKGTTQYF.

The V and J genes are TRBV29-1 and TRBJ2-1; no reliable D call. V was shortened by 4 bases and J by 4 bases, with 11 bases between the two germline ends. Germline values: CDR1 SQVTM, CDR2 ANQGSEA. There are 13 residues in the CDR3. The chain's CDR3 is CSVGAETYNEQFF. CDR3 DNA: TGCAGCGTTGGCGCGGAGACTTACAATGAGCAGTTCTTC.

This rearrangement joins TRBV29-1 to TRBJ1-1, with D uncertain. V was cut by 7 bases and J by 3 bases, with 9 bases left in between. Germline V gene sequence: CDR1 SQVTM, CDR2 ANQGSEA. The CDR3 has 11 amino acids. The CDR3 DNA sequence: TGCAGCGGGTCGTGGGACACTGAAGCTTTCTTT. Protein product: CSGSWDTEAFF.

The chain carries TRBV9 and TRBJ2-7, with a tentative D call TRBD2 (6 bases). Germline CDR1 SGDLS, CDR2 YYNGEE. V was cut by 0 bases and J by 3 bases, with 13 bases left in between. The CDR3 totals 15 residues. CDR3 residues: CASSVAGGTNYEQYF. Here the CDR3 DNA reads TGTGCCAGCAGCGTAGCCGGGGGAACGAACTACGAGCAGTACTTC. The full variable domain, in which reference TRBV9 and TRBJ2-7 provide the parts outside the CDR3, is DSGVTQTPKHLITATGQRVTLRCSPRSGDLSVYWYQQSLDQGLQFLIQYYNGEERAKGNILERFSAQQFPDLHSELNLSSLELGDSALYFCASSVAGGTNYEQYFGPGTRLTVT.

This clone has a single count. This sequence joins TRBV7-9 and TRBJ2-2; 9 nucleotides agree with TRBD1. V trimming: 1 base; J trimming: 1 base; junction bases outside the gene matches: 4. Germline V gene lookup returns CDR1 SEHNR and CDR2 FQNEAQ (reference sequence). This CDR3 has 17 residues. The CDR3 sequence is CASSLVPGQGNTGELFF. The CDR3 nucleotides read TGTGCCAGCAGCTTAGTTCCGGGACAGGGGAACACCGGGGAGCTGTTTTTT.

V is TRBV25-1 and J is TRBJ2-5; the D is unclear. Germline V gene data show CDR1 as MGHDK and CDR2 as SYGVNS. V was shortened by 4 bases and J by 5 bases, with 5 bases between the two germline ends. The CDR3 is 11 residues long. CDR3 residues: CASSVTETQYF. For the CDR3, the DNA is TGTGCCAGCAGTGTCACGGAGACCCAGTACTTC.

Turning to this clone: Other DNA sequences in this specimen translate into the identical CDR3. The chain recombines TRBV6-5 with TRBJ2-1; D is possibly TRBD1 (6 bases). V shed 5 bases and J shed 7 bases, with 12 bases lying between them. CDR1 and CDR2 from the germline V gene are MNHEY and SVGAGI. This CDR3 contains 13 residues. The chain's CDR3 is CASSLGQFNEQFF. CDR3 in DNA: TGTGCCAGCAGTCTTGGACAGTTTAATGAGCAGTTCTTC.

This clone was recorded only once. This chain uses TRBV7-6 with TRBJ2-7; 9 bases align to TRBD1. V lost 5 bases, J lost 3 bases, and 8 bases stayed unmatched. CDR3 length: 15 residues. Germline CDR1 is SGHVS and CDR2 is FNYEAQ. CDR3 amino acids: CASSPSGQGFYEQYF. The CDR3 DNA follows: TGTGCCAGCAGCCCTTCGGGACAGGGTTTCTACGAGCAGTACTTC.

CDR3: CASSELEKNTEAFF. The CDR3 DNA reads as TGCGCCAGCAGTGAGTTAGAAAAGAACACTGAAGCTTTCTTT. J is TRBJ1-1 and V is TRBV10-1; D ambiguous. The V end lost 1 base, the J end lost 1 base, and 7 bases lay between the germline ends. Germline values: CDR1 WNHNN, CDR2 SYGVQD (reference sequence). The CDR3 runs to 14 residues.

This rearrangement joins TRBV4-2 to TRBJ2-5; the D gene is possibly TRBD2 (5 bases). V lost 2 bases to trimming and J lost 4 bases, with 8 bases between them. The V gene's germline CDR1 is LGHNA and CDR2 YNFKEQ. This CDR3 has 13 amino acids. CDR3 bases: TGTGCCAGCAGCCAACCGGGATCAGAGACCCAGTACTTC. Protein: CASSQPGSETQYF.

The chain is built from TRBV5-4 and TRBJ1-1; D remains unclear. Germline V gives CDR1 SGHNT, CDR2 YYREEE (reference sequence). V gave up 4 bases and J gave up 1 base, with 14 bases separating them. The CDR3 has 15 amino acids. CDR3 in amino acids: CASSTPAAPNTEAFF. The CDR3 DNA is TGTGCCAGCAGCACCCCGGCGGCCCCGAACACTGAAGCTTTCTTT.

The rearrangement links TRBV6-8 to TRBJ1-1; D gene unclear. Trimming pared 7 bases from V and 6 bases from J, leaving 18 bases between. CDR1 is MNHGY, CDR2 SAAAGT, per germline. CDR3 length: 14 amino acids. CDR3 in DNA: TGTGCCAGCACCCTCCCGGACGGACCGGCTGAAGCTTTCTTT. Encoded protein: CASTLPDGPAEAFF.

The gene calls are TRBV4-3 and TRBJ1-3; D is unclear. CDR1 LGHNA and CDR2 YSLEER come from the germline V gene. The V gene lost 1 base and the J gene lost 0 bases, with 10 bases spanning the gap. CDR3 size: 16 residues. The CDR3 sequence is CASSQAPPSSGNTIYF. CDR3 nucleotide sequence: TGCGCCAGCAGCCAAGCCCCCCCAAGCTCTGGAAACACCATATATTTT.

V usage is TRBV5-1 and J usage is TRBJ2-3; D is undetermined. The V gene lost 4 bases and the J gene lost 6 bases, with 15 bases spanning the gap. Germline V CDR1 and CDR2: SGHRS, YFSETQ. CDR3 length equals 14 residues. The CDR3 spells CASSPRPARDTQYF. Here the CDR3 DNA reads TGCGCCAGCAGCCCCCGGCCCGCCCGGGATACGCAGTATTTT.

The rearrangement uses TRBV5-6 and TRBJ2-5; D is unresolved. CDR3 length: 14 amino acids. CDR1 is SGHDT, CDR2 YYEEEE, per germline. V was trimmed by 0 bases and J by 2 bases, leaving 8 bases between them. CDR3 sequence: CASSLDVRQETQYF. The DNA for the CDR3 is TGTGCCAGCAGCTTGGATGTCCGTCAAGAGACCCAGTACTTC.

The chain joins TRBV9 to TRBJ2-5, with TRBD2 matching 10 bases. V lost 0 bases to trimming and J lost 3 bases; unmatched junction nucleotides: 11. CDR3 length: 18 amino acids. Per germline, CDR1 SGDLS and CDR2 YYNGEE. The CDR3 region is CASSVAGLAGVQEETQYF. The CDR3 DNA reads TGTGCCAGCAGCGTAGCTGGCCTAGCGGGAGTACAGGAAGAGACCCAGTACTTC.

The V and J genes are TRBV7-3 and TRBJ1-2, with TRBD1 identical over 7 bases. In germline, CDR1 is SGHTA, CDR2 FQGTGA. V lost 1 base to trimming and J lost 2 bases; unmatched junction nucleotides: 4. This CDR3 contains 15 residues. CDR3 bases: TGTGCCAGCAGCTTAAACCACAGGGGCAACTATGGCTACACCTTC. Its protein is CASSLNHRGNYGYTF.

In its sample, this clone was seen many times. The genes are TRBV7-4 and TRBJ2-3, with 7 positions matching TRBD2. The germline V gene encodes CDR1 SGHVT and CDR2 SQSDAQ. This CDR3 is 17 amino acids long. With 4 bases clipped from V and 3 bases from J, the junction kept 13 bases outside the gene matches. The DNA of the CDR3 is TGTGCCAGCAGCTCCATCGGGGAGGGCCGGGGGACAGATACGCAGTATTTT. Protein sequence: CASSSIGEGRGTDTQYF. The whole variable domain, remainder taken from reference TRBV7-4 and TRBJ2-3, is GAGVSQSPRYKVAKRGRDVALRCDSISGHVTLYWYRQTLGQGSEVLTYSQSDAQRDKSGRPSGRFSAERPERSVSTLKIQRTEQGDSAVYLCASSSIGEGRGTDTQYFGPGTRLTVL.

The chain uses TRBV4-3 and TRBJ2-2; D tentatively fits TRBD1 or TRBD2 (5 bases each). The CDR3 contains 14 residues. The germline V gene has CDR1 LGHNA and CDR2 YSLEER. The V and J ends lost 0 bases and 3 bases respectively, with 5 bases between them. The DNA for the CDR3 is TGCGCCAGCAGCCAAGAGGGGGACACCGGGGAGCTGTTTTTT. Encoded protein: CASSQEGDTGELFF.